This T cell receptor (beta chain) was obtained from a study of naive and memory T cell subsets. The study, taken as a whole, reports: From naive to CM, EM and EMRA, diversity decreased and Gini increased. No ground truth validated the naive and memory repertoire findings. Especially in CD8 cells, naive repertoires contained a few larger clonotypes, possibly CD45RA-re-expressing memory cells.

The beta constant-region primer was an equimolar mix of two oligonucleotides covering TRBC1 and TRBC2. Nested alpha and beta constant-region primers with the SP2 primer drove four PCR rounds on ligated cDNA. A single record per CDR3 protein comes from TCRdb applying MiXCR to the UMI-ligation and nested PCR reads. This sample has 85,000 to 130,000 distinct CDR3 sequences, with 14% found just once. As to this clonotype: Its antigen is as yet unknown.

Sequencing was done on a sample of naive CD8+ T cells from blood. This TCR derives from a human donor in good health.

CDR3 residues: CATRFPRGPYEQYF. CDR3 DNA: TGTGCCACCAGGTTCCCCCGGGGCCCCTACGAGCAGTACTTC. This chain uses TRBV24-1 with TRBJ2-7; D may match TRBD1 or TRBD2 (5 bases each). Germline V lookup: CDR1 KGHDR, CDR2 SFDVKD. The length of the CDR3 is 14 residues. V lost 7 bases, J lost 2 bases, and 14 bases lay in between.